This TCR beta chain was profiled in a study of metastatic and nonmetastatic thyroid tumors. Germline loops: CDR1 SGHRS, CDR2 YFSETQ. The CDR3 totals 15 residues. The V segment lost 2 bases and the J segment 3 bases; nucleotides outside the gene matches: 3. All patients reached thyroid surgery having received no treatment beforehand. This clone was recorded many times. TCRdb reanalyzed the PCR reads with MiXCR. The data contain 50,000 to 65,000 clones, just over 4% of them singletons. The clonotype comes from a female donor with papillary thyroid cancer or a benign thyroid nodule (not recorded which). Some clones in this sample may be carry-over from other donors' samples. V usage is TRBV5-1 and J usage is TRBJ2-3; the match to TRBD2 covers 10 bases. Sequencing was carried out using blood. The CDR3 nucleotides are TGCGCCAGCAGCTTAGCGGGAGGGCCAACAGATACGCAGTATTTT. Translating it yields CASSLAGGPTDTQYF.